Following are 28 T cell receptor beta chains from one sample sequenced in a study of CD8+CD57+ T cells in acquired aplastic anemia. CD8+CD57+ cell expansion had been shown by flow cytometry in patients chosen for sequencing. Genomic DNA provided the template from which TCR beta VDJ and CDR3 profiles were obtained. TCRdb reanalysed the reads using MiXCR and keeps one entry per CDR3 protein. The sample has 160,000 or so distinct CDR3 sequences, around half seen once. Source material: sorted CD4+, CD8+, or CD8+CD57+ T cells (not recorded which) from PBMCs. These receptors were collected from a human donor with aplastic anemia.

The chain links TRBV11-2 to TRBJ2-2; TRBD2 matches 8 bases. The junction had 5 bases not matched to a gene; V was cut back by 1 base and J by 4 bases. Germline lookup yields CDR1 SGHAT and CDR2 FQNNGV. The CDR3 runs 16 residues. CDR3: CASSLVRGGSTGELFF. The CDR3 DNA reads as TGTGCCAGCAGCTTAGTTCGCGGGGGGAGCACCGGGGAGCTGTTTTTT.

This clonotype showed up many times. The chain employs TRBV5-1 and TRBJ1-5, with D maybe TRBD1 (5 bases). The germline gives CDR1 SGHRS, CDR2 YFSETQ. CDR3 size: 13 residues. V was shortened by 3 bases and J by 5 bases, with 9 bases between the two germline ends. The CDR3 sequence: CASSSGGDQPQHF. The CDR3 DNA follows: TGCGCCAGCAGCTCGGGGGGGGATCAGCCCCAGCATTTT.

The chain couples TRBV19 to TRBJ1-5; 8 bases are a match to TRBD1. V dropped 4 bases and J dropped 5; count of bases not matched to a gene: 10. The germline gives CDR1 LNHDA, CDR2 SQIVND (reference sequence). This CDR3 is 16 amino acids long. Here the CDR3 reads CASSTYLDRADQPQHF. As DNA, the CDR3 is TGTGCCAGTAGTACCTACCTGGACAGGGCCGATCAGCCCCAGCATTTT. The full variable domain, in which reference TRBV19 and TRBJ1-5 provide the parts outside the CDR3, is DGGITQSPKYLFRKEGQNVTLSCEQNLNHDAMYWYRQDPGQGLRLIYYSQIVNDFQKGDIAEGYSVSREKKESFPLTVTSAQKNPTAFYLCASSTYLDRADQPQHFGDGTRLSIL.

This clonotype has a count of ten or more. The DNA of the CDR3 is TGCGCCAGCAGCCAAGTTCTCGATTATGGCTACACCTTC. This codes for CASSQVLDYGYTF. The chain has TRBV4-1 and TRBJ1-2; no clear D. Germline lookup yields CDR1 MGHRA and CDR2 YSYEKL. The V and J ends lost 1 base and 5 bases respectively, with 8 bases between them. This CDR3 contains 13 residues.

This clonotype occurred many times. The DNA of the CDR3 is TGTGCCAGCAGTGATTGGGGGGTAGAGGAAAAACTGTTTTTT. Protein product: CASSDWGVEEKLFF. This rearrangement joins TRBV6-1 to TRBJ1-4, with D possibly TRBD1 on 5 matching bases. Germline loops: CDR1 MNHNS, CDR2 SASEGT. The CDR3 has 14 residues. V lost 3 bases, J lost 8 bases, and 13 bases lay in between.

There are a few counts of this clonotype. A clone one base away is much larger, so this may be a read error. CDR3 region: CASSQGTAGHTF. CDR3 sequence (DNA): TGTGCCAGCAGTCAAGGGACCGCGGGGCACACCTTC. The rearrangement links TRBV2 to TRBJ1-2, with D perhaps TRBD1 (5 bases). The V end lost 5 bases, the J end lost 12 bases, and 16 bases lay between the germline ends. CDR3 length: 12 residues. From germline, CDR1 is SNHLY and CDR2 FYNNEI.

The chain is built from TRBV29-1 and TRBJ1-2; 12 bases match TRBD1. With V trimmed by 6 bases and J by 4 bases, 9 bases remained unmatched. Germline V CDR1 and CDR2: SQVTM, ANQGSEA. CDR3 length: 15 amino acids. The CDR3 DNA follows: TGCAGCGTATCCGGGACAGGGGGCATTTTCTATGGCTACACCTTC. It codes for CSVSGTGGIFYGYTF.

The rearrangement links TRBV6-6 to TRBJ1-2; D uncertain. Germline-derived CDR1 and CDR2 are MNHNY and SVGAGI (reference sequence). Trimming stripped 6 bases from V and 7 bases from J, with 9 bases between. CDR3 size: 11 residues. CDR3 coding DNA: TGTGCCAGCAGCCCTCGATCTGGCTACACCTTC. Translation gives CASSPRSGYTF.

This clonotype was seen repeatedly, ten times or more. The gene calls are TRBV4-2 and TRBJ1-2; D is perhaps TRBD1 (5 bases). V was clipped by 4 bases and J by 4 bases, with 19 bases between them. Germline values: CDR1 LGHNA, CDR2 YNFKEQ. The length of the CDR3 is 16 residues. The CDR3 spells CASSPLGGGPSYGYTF. The CDR3 DNA reads as TGTGCCAGCAGCCCTCTCGGGGGAGGGCCGTCCTATGGCTACACCTTC.

This clonotype was picked up many times. The CDR3 spells CASSLLLAGGTGELFF. The CDR3 DNA sequence: TGTGCCAGCAGCTTGTTACTAGCGGGAGGAACCGGGGAGCTGTTTTTT. The chain joins TRBV5-5 to TRBJ2-2, with TRBD2 matching over 12 bases. The germline gives CDR1 SGHKS, CDR2 YYEKEE (reference sequence). This CDR3 region has 16 residues. Unmatched junction bases numbered 3, after V lost 1 base and J lost 5 bases. Full variable domain (outside the CDR3, taken from reference TRBV5-5 and TRBJ2-2): DAGVTQSPTHLIKTRGQQVTLRCSPISGHKSVSWYQQVLGQGPQFIFQYYEKEERGRGNFPDRFSARQFPNYSSELNVNALLLGDSALYLCASSLLLAGGTGELFFGEGSRLTVL.

This clonotype was detected ten times or more. The chain is built from TRBV20-1 and TRBJ2-3, with D unresolved. Germline CDR1 and CDR2: DFQATT and SNEGSKA (reference sequence). With 5 bases removed from V and 2 bases from J, the gap between germline ends came to 11 bases. CDR3 length equals 13 residues. The CDR3 bases are TGCAGTGCTCAAATCCCTCCCACAGATACGCAGTATTTT. Amino acid sequence: CSAQIPPTDTQYF.

In its sample, this clonotype was seen many times. The rearrangement uses TRBV24-1 and TRBJ2-5, with a weak D call TRBD2 (6 bases). The V and J ends lost 2 bases and 2 bases respectively, with 23 bases between them. Germline V CDR1 and CDR2: KGHDR, SFDVKD. This CDR3 region has 19 residues. The CDR3 loop reads CATSDSPWAGGVPQETQYF. The CDR3 region has the DNA TGTGCCACCAGTGATTCCCCCTGGGCCGGAGGGGTCCCACAAGAGACCCAGTACTTC.

The chain carries TRBV20-1 and TRBJ1-2; TRBD1 matches 12 bases. The CDR3 has 17 amino acids. From germline, CDR1 is DFQATT and CDR2 SNEGSKA (reference sequence). V gave up 5 bases and J gave up 6 bases; unmatched junction bases: 16. The CDR3 coding sequence is TGCAGTGCTCCGACCGGGACAGGGGGCTTAGGGGTCGATGGCTACACCTTC. This encodes CSAPTGTGGLGVDGYTF.

This clonotype was observed a single time. The chain couples TRBV12-3 or TRBV12-4 to TRBJ2-5, with 8 nucleotides matching TRBD1. V gave up 2 bases and J gave up 4 bases; unmatched junction bases: 9. The CDR3 is 16 residues long. The CDR3, as DNA: TGTGCCAGCAGTTTACCCGGACAGGGTTCGCGAGAGACCCAGTACTTC. Its translation: CASSLPGQGSRETQYF.

This chain connects TRBV10-3 to TRBJ1-6, with no clear D. V lost 4 bases and J lost 8, with 12 bases in between. Germline CDR1 ENHRY, CDR2 SYGVKD. The CDR3 runs to 14 residues. CDR3 sequence: CAISGLNKDSPLHF. DNA of the CDR3: TGTGCCATCAGTGGACTTAACAAGGATTCACCCCTCCACTTT.

This clonotype was observed many times. The rearrangement uses TRBV7-9 and TRBJ2-1; D possibly corresponds to TRBD2 (5 bases). The CDR3 sequence is 13 residues long. The ends were cut back, 3 bases at V and 3 bases at J, with 6 bases in the middle. Germline CDR1 reads SEHNR; CDR2 reads FQNEAQ (reference sequence). The chain's CDR3 is CASSFGDYNEQFF. CDR3 coding DNA: TGTGCCAGCAGCTTCGGGGACTACAATGAGCAGTTCTTC. The whole variable domain, filled in from reference TRBV7-9 and TRBJ2-1, reads DTGVSQNPRHKITKRGQNVTFRCDPISEHNRLYWYRQTLGQGPEFLTYFQNEAQLEKSRLLSDRFSAERPKGSFSTLEIQRTEQGDSAMYLCASSFGDYNEQFFGPGTRLTVL.

This chain joins TRBV2 and TRBJ1-1; D possibly corresponds to TRBD1 (5 bases). Germline-derived CDR1 and CDR2 are SNHLY and FYNNEI. Deletions cut 6 bases from V and 11 bases from J, with 13 bases between. The CDR3 consists of 11 residues. CDR3 in DNA: TGTGCCAGCAGAGGGGCAGGACGCGCTTTCTTT. Protein sequence: CASRGAGRAFF.

There are a few counts of this clonotype. The junction shows a germline mismatch at one end, possibly a read error. The V gene is TRBV19, the J gene TRBJ2-3; TRBD2 agrees at 7 bases. This CDR3 contains 15 residues. Germline V lookup: CDR1 LNHDA, CDR2 SQIVND (reference sequence). The CDR3 spells CASSSQGGSTDTQYF. The DNA for the CDR3 is TGTGCCAGTAGTTCCCAGGGAGGGAGCACTGATACGCAGTATTTT.

The CDR3: CATSEARDRKETQYF. In DNA, the CDR3 is TGTGCCACCAGTGAAGCCCGGGACCGGAAAGAGACCCAGTACTTC. The rearrangement joins TRBV24-1 to TRBJ2-5, with D possibly being TRBD1 or TRBD2 (5 bases each). This CDR3 spans 15 amino acids. Germline values: CDR1 KGHDR, CDR2 SFDVKD. Trimming removed 4 bases at V and 3 bases at J, with 14 bases between.

This clonotype was found many times. V is TRBV6-1 and J is TRBJ1-2; D gene uncertain. The CDR3 is 12 residues long. The ends were cut back, 2 bases at V and 4 bases at J, with 5 bases in the middle. Germline CDR1 reads MNHNS; CDR2 reads SASEGT. The DNA of the CDR3 is TGTGCCAGCAGTGAATCGTTCTATGGCTACACCTTC. It is translated as CASSESFYGYTF.

V and J are TRBV7-9 and TRBJ1-1, with D tentatively TRBD1 (5 bases). The CDR3 covers 13 residues. CDR1 and CDR2 from the germline V gene are SEHNR and FQNEAQ (reference sequence). The germline V and J ends were trimmed by 7 bases and 3 bases, with 12 bases remaining between them. The CDR3 nucleotides are TGTGCCAGCATAGGGATGGGGGACACTGAAGCTTTCTTT. Translated: CASIGMGDTEAFF.

This clonotype was counted at least ten times. The chain couples TRBV7-2 to TRBJ2-7, with D uncertain. Per germline, CDR1 SGHTA and CDR2 FQGNSA. This CDR3 spans 14 amino acids. V dropped 2 bases and J dropped 2 bases, with 10 bases sitting between them. The CDR3 reads CASSLTSGAYEQYF. DNA for the CDR3: TGTGCCAGCAGCTTAACGTCAGGTGCCTACGAGCAGTACTTC.

The chain combines TRBV7-8 with TRBJ2-7; 8 bases are shared with TRBD2. This CDR3 has 13 amino acids. V lost 3 bases and J lost 7; bases outside the gene matches: 5. Germline CDR1 SGHVS, CDR2 FQNEAQ. This CDR3 is CASSFSGIGEQYV. CDR3 in DNA: TGTGCCAGCAGCTTTAGCGGGATTGGTGAGCAGTACGTC.

This clonotype occurred a few times. V usage is TRBV3-1 and J usage is TRBJ1-2, with D possibly being TRBD1 (6 bases). V was trimmed by 5 bases and J by 4 bases, leaving 20 bases between them. CDR3 length equals 16 residues. Germline lookup yields CDR1 LGHDT and CDR2 YNNKEL (reference sequence). The CDR3 bases are TGTGCCAGCAGCTCGACCCGCAGGGGAAGTGGCTATGGCTACACCTTC. It specifies CASSSTRRGSGYGYTF.

This clonotype was recorded many times. The rearrangement joins TRBV11-1 to TRBJ2-2; 8 bases match TRBD2. The CDR3 contains 17 residues. The germline V gene encodes CDR1 SGHAT and CDR2 FQDESV (reference sequence). Trimming at V came to 2 bases and at J to 4 bases, leaving 9 bases not matched to a gene. The CDR3 spells CASSLSASGRSTGELFF. DNA of the CDR3: TGTGCCAGCAGCTTATCGGCCAGCGGGAGAAGCACCGGGGAGCTGTTTTTT. Full variable domain (rest looked up from reference TRBV11-1 and TRBJ2-2): EAEVAQSPRYKITEKSQAVAFWCDPISGHATLYWYRQILGQGPELLVQFQDESVVDDSQLPKDRFSAERLKGVDSTLKIQPAELGDSAMYLCASSLSASGRSTGELFFGEGSRLTVL.

The J gene is TRBJ1-2, the V gene TRBV4-1, with TRBD1 matching 7 bases. Trimming removed 3 bases from V and 0 bases from J; junction bases left unmatched: 4. Germline CDR1 reads MGHRA; CDR2 reads YSYEKL. This CDR3 has 15 amino acids. The CDR3 here is CASSHPGTANYGYTF. For the CDR3, the DNA is TGCGCCAGCAGCCACCCCGGGACAGCTAACTATGGCTACACCTTC.

This chain connects TRBV5-4 to TRBJ1-2, with D perhaps TRBD1 (6 bases). Germline lookup yields CDR1 SGHNT and CDR2 YYREEE (reference sequence). CDR3 length: 15 amino acids. V lost 3 bases and J lost 8, with 20 bases in between. CDR3 in amino acids: CASSSLGGGVGGYTF. In DNA form, the CDR3 reads TGTGCCAGCAGCTCCCTCGGGGGGGGCGTCGGGGGCTACACCTTC.

This clonotype was seen a few times. A much larger clone differs from this one at a single base, so this may be a read error. The chain is built from TRBV4-3 and TRBJ1-2; no clear D. This CDR3 is 15 amino acids long. CDR1 and CDR2 from the germline V gene are LGHNA and YSLEER. CDR3 DNA sequence: TGCGCCAGCAGCCAAGAGGGGTATAGTGGCTATGGCTGCACCTTC. Protein: CASSQEGYSGYGCTF.